The clone carrying this T cell receptor beta chain was seen at least ten times. The data belong to a study of early T cells in non-severe SARS-CoV-2 infection. TCRdb analysed the 5' RACE reads with MiXCR anew, one entry per CDR3 protein. The sample has 90,000 to 120,000 distinct CDR3 sequences, more than 9.5% seen once. Trimming took 5 bases from V and 4 from J, leaving 14 bases between them. Germline V gives CDR1 SEHNR, CDR2 FQNEAQ (reference sequence). This CDR3 is 14 amino acids long. This chain joins TRBV7-9 and TRBJ1-1; the D is unclear. Source material: whole blood. The source of this sequence is an adult who was a healthcare worker with PCR-confirmed SARS-CoV-2 infection or an uninfected control (not recorded which). The CDR3 loop is CASSTMTEGTEAFF. CDR3 nucleotides: TGTGCCAGCAGCACAATGACGGAGGGCACTGAAGCTTTCTTT.